A selection of T cell receptor beta chains follows, all from one sample in a study of human T cells and chemical hapten exposure. TCRdb independently ran MiXCR on the RACE reads; one entry per CDR3 protein. Among approximately 350,000 distinct CDR3 sequences listed, roughly 6% were seen once. This specimen consisted of whole blood, obtained in connection with sensitization to the hapten diphenylcyclopropenone (DPC). Receptors were obtained from a woman younger than 30 with alopecia areata. Some clones in this sample may be carry-over from other donors' samples. The CDR3 runs from the conserved cysteine through the conserved F or W. Each record gives: J gene, D gene, V gene, clone size, CDR3 DNA, CDR3 protein. A D gene is named only where the DNA matches it firmly. Clone sizes are given selectively: once, few, many, or a class where the clone is expanded.

>TRBJ2-7|-|TRBV20-1|many
TGCAGTGCTAGGGGGGTGGCGGATGGAACCTACGAGCAGTACTTC
CSARGVADGTYEQYF
>TRBJ1-3|-|TRBV2|-
TGTGCCAGCAGTGACCCCGGGAGCTCTGGAAACACCATATATTTT
CASSDPGSSGNTIYF
>TRBJ2-3|-|TRBV5-8|few
TGTGCCAGCAGCTTTATGGGACATTTAGGCACAGATACGCAGTATTTT
CASSFMGHLGTDTQYF
>TRBJ1-1|TRBD1|TRBV4-2|many
TGTGCCAGCAGCCAGGACAGGGGGCTGAACACTGAAGCTTTCTTT
CASSQDRGLNTEAFF
>TRBJ1-3|-|TRBV4-2|many
TGTGCCAGCAGCCAAGATAGGGATGCTGGAAACACCATATATTTT
CASSQDRDAGNTIYF
>TRBJ2-7|TRBD1|TRBV3-1|few
TGTGCCAGCAGCCCCGGGACAGCCGAGCAGTACTTC
CASSPGTAEQYF
>TRBJ2-4|-|TRBV4-1|few
TGCGCCAGCAGCCAAGATTACAGACTAGCCAAAAACATTCAGTACTTC
CASSQDYRLAKNIQYF
>TRBJ1-5|-|TRBV15|many
TGTGCCACCAGCAGACAGGACAATCAGCCCCAGCATTTT
CATSRQDNQPQHF
>TRBJ2-7|-|TRBV6-2/TRBV6-3|few
TGTGCCAGCGTCTCAGGGGACTCCTACGAGCAGTACTTC
CASVSGDSYEQYF
>TRBJ2-5|-|TRBV11-2|-
TGTGCCAGCAGCTCATCTTTCGACTACGAAGAGACCCAGTACTTC
CASSSSFDYEETQYF
>TRBJ2-3|TRBD2|TRBV7-2|many
TGTGCCAGCAGCTCCCTAGCGGGGGCCCTCACAGATACGCAGTATTTT
CASSSLAGALTDTQYF
>TRBJ2-3|TRBD1|TRBV5-6|few
TGTGCCAGCAGCTTGGCAGGGGGCGCGCCGGGGACAGATACGCAGTATTTT
CASSLAGGAPGTDTQYF
>TRBJ1-5|-|TRBV25-1|many
TGTGCCAGCAGTGAATTAGGGGGCAATCAGCCCCAGCATTTT
CASSELGGNQPQHF
>TRBJ2-1|TRBD2|TRBV9|few
TGTGCCAGCAGCGCACAACTAGCGGGGATGGATGAGCAGTTCTTC
CASSAQLAGMDEQFF
>TRBJ2-1|-|TRBV15|few
TGTGCCACCAGCGAAGGACCTAGCCCCCGGCGGGTCTTC
CATSEGPSPRRVF
>TRBJ2-3|TRBD2|TRBV20-1|-
TGCAGTGCTAGAGGTAGTAGCGGGGGCCCAGATACGCAGTATTTT
CSARGSSGGPDTQYF
>TRBJ2-2|TRBD1|TRBV27|-
TGTGCCACCCGGAACAGGGGAAACACCGGGGAGCTGTTTTTT
CATRNRGNTGELFF
>TRBJ2-7|-|TRBV12-3/TRBV12-4|-
TGTGCCAGCAGTTTCCAGGGCGACGAGCAGTACTTC
CASSFQGDEQYF
>TRBJ2-1|TRBD2|TRBV3-1|few
TGTGCCAGCAGCCTGGGACTAGCGGGGGATTTAGTGTACAATGAGCAGTTCTTC
CASSLGLAGDLVYNEQFF
>TRBJ1-1|-|TRBV5-6|few
TGTGCCAGCAGCTTCCCCGCAGGGAGCACGGACGCTTTCTTT
CASSFPAGSTDAFF
>TRBJ2-3|-|TRBV7-2|few
TGTGCCAGCAGCTTAGCGGGGGGCCTATGGGGAAACACGGAAGATACGCAGTATTTT
CASSLAGGLWGNTEDTQYF
>TRBJ1-1|TRBD1|TRBV28|few
TGTGCCAGCAGTTCGGCCGGGACAGAGAACACTGAAGCTTTCTTT
CASSSAGTENTEAFF
>TRBJ1-1|-|TRBV7-9|-
TGTGCCAGCAGCTTGGGACATGTGAACACTGAAGCTTTCTTT
CASSLGHVNTEAFF
>TRBJ1-4|-|TRBV20-1|many
TGCAGTGCTAGAGATCCGGGGACTAATGAAAAACTGTTTTTT
CSARDPGTNEKLFF
>TRBJ1-5|-|TRBV6-2/TRBV6-3|many
TGTGCCAGCAGTCGCCCTAGCAATCAGCCCCAGCATTTT
CASSRPSNQPQHF
>TRBJ2-2|-|TRBV24-1|few
TGTGCCACCAGTGACCATGGACGGATACCGAACACCGGGGAGCTGTTTTTT
CATSDHGRIPNTGELFF
>TRBJ1-1|-|TRBV7-9|few
TGTGCCAGCAGCCCCAGTCCTATGAACACTGAAGCTTTCTTT
CASSPSPMNTEAFF
>TRBJ2-2|-|TRBV28|few
TGTGCCAGCAGTTTCGGGGGGCAATGGGAGCTGTTTTTT
CASSFGGQWELFF
>TRBJ1-1|TRBD1|TRBV6-6|few
TGTGCCACCGGGGGACAGGGGTTGGATGGTGAAGCTTTCTTT
CATGGQGLDGEAFF